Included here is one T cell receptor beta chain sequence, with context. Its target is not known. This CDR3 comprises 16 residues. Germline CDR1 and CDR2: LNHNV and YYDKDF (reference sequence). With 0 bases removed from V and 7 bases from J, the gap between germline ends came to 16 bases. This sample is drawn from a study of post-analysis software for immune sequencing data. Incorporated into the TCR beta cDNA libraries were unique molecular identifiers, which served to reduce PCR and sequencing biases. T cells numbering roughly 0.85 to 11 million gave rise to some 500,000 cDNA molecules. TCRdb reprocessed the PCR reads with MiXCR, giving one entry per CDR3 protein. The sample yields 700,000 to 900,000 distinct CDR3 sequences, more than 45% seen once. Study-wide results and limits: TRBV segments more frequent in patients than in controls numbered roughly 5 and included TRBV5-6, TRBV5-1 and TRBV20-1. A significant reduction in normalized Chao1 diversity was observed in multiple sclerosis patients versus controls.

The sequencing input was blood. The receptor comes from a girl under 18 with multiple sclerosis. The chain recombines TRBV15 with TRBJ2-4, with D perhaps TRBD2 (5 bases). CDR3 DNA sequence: TGTGCCACCAGCAGAGATCGGGAACCTATAAGGAACATTCAGTACTTC. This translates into CATSRDREPIRNIQYF.